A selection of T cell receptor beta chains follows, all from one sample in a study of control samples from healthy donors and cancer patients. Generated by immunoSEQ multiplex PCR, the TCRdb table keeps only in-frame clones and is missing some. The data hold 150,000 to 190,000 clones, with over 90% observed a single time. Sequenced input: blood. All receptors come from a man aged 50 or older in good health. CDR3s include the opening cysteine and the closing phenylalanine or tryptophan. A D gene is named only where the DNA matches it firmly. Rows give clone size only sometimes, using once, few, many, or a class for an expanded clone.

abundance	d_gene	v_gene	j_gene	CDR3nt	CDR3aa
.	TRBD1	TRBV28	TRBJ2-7	TGTGCCAGCAGGAGACAGGGACCATCCTACGAGCAGTACTTC	CASRRQGPSYEQYF
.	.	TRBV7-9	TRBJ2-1	TGTGCCAGCAGCCCCCCGACGGAGCAGTTCTTC	CASSPPTEQFF
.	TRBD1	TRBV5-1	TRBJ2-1	TGCGCCAGCAGATCAGGGGGCGCAAGGAATGAGCAGTTCTTC	CASRSGGARNEQFF
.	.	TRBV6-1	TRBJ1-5	TGTGCCAGCAGTGAAGTTGGGTTCAATCAGCCCCAGCATTTT	CASSEVGFNQPQHF
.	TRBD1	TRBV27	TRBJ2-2	TGTGCCAGCAGGGGACAGGGGGCGCCCGGCGGGGAGCTGTTTTTT	CASRGQGAPGGELFF
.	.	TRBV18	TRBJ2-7	TGTGCCAGCTCACCGGGACCTACCTACGAGCAGTACTTC	CASSPGPTYEQYF
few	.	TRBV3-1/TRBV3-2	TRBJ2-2	TGTGCCAGCAGCCGATCAATGACCGGGGAGCTGTTTTTT	CASSRSMTGELFF
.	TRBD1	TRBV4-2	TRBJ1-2	TGTGCCAGCAGCCAATCTCCAGGGGCAGGGGGCTATGGCTACACCTTC	CASSQSPGAGGYGYTF
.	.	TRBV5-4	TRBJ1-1	TGTGCCAGCAGCGACCTCCCAGGGTTTAACACTGAAGCTTTCTTT	CASSDLPGFNTEAFF
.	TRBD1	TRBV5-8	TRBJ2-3	TGTGCCAGCAGCGGCTCGGGACAGCTTCTCACAGATACGCAGTATTTT	CASSGSGQLLTDTQYF
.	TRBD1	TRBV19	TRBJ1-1	TGTGCCAGTATCAAACAGGGGGCGCAGAACACTGAAGCTTTCTTT	CASIKQGAQNTEAFF
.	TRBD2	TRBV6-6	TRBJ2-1	TGTGCCAGCAGTTACTGTGCGGGAGGGCCTTGTGAGCAGTTCTTC	CASSYCAGGPCEQFF
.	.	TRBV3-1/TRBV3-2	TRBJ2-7	TGTGCCAGCAGCCAAGATATCTCCTACGAGCAGTACTTC	CASSQDISYEQYF
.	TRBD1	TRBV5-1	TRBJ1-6	TGCGCCAGCAGCCAGGACAGGGGTAACCTAGGGTCACCCCTCCACTTT	CASSQDRGNLGSPLHF
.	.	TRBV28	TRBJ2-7	TGTGCCAGCACGGTCGGGGGCGCATCCTACGAGCAGTACTTC	CASTVGGASYEQYF
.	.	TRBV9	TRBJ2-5	TGTGCCAGCAGCGTAGCGGGGCACCAAGAGACCCAGTACTTC	CASSVAGHQETQYF
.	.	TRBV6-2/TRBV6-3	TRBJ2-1	TGTGCCAGCAGTTACTCAGGGGGTTTGTACAATGAGCAGTTCTTC	CASSYSGGLYNEQFF
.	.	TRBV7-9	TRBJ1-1	TGTGCCAGCAGCTTAGGCACGACTGAAGCTTTCTTT	CASSLGTTEAFF
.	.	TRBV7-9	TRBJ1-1	TGTGCCAGCAGCTTACCGGGGCTAAGTATGGAAGCTTTCTTT	CASSLPGLSMEAFF
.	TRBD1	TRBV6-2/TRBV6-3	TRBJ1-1	TGTGCCAGCAGCTGGACAGGGGATACTGAAGCTTTCTTT	CASSWTGDTEAFF
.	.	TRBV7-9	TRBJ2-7	TGTGCCAGCAGCTTATTATCCACCTCCAGCGAGCAGTACTTC	CASSLLSTSSEQYF
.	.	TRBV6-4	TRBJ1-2	TGTGCCAGCAGTGACCAACGGAGGGTTACAGGGTTCTATGGCTACACCTTC	CASSDQRRVTGFYGYTF
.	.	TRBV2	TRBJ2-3	TGTGCCAGCAGTACCAGGGACCCGTCAAATACGGATACGCAGTATTTT	CASSTRDPSNTDTQYF
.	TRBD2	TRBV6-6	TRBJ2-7	TGTGCCAGCCAGAGCCAGCGGGAGTGGGAGCAGTACTTC	CASQSQREWEQYF
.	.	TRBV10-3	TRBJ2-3	TGTGCCATCAGGCCGGGATCCCGCACAGATACGCAGTATTTT	CAIRPGSRTDTQYF
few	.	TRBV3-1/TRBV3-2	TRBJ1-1	TGTGCCAGCAGCCAAACTCCCCTGAACACTGAAGCTTTCTTT	CASSQTPLNTEAFF
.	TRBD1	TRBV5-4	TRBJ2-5	TGTGCCAGCAGCTTGGGAGGGGGCGGTTTAGAGACCCAGTACTTC	CASSLGGGGLETQYF